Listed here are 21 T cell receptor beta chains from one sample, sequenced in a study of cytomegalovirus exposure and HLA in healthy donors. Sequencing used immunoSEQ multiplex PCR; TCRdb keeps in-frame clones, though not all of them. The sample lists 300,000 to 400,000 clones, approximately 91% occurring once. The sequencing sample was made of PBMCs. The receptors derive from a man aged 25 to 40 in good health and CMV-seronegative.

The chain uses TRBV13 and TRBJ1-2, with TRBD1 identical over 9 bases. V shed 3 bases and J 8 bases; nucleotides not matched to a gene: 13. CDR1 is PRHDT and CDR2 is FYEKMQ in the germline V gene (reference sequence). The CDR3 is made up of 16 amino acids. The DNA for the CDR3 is TGTGCCAGCAGCTTTGGACAGGGGCGACCTCCAACAGGCTACACCTTC. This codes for CASSFGQGRPPTGYTF.

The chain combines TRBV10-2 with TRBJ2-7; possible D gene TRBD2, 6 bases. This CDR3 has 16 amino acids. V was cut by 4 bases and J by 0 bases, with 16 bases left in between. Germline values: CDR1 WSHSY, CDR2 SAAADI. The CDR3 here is CASSVGTLAVSYEQYF. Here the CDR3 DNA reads TGCGCCAGCAGTGTGGGGACCTTAGCGGTCTCCTACGAGCAGTACTTC.

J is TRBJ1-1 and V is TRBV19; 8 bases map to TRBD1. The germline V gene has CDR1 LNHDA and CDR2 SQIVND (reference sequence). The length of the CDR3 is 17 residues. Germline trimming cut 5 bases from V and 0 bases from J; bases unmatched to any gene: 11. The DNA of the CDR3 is TGTGCCAGTAGTCCCGGACAGGGCGAAAGATTGAACACTGAAGCTTTCTTT. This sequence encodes CASSPGQGERLNTEAFF.

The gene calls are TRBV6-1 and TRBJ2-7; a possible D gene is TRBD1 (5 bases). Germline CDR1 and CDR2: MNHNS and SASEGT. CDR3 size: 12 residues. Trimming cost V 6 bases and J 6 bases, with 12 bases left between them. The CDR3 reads CASRYWQGEQYF. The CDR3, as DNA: TGTGCCAGCAGGTACTGGCAGGGCGAGCAGTACTTC.

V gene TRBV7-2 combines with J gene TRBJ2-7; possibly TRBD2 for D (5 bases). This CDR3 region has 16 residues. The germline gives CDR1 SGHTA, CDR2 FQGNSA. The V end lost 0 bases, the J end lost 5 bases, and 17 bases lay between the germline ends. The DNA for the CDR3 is TGTGCCAGCAGCTTAGCGCCTCCTACTAGTGCCCACGAGCAGTACTTC. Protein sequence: CASSLAPPTSAHEQYF.

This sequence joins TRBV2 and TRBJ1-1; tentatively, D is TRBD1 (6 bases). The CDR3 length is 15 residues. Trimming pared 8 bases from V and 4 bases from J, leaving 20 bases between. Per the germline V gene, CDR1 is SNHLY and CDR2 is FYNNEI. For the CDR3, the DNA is TGTGCCAGCCTTGGGGGCCATACAGGAAGCACTGAAGCTTTCTTT. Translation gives CASLGGHTGSTEAFF.

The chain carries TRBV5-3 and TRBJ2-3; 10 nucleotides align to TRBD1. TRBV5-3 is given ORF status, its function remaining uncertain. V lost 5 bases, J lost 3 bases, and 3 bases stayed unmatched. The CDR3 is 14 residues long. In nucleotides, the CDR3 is TGTGCCAGAAGTCGGACAGGGGGGACAGATACGCAGTATTTT. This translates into CARSRTGGTDTQYF.

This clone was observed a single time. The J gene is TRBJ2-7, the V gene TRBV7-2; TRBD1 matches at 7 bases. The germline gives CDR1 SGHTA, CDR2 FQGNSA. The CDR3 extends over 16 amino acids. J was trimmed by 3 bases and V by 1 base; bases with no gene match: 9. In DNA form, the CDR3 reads TGTGCCAGCAGCTTAGGACTACAGGGGTACGGCTACGAGCAGTACTTC. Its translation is CASSLGLQGYGYEQYF.

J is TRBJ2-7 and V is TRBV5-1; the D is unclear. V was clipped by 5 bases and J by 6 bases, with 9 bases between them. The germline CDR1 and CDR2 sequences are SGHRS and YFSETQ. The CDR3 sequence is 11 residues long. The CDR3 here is CASSSTGEQYF. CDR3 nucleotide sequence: TGCGCCAGCAGTTCCACCGGCGAGCAGTACTTC.

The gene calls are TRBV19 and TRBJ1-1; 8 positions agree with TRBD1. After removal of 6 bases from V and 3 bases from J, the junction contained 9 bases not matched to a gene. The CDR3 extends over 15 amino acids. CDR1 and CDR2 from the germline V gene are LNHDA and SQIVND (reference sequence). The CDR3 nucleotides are TGTGCCAGTAGGACAGGGGCCCGAAGGGACACTGAAGCTTTCTTT. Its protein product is CASRTGARRDTEAFF.

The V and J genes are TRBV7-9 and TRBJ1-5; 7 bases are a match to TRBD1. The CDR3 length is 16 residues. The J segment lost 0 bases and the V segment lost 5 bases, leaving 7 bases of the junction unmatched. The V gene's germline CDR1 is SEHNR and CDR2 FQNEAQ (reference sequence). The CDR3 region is CASSIVTGYSNQPQHF. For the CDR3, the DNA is TGTGCCAGCAGCATAGTGACAGGGTATAGCAATCAGCCCCAGCATTTT.

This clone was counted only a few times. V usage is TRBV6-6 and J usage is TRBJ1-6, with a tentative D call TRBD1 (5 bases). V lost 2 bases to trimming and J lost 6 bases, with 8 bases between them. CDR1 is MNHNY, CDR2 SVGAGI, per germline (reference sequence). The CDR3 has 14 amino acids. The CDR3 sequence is CASSYQGPNSPLHF. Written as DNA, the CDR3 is TGTGCCAGCAGTTACCAGGGTCCTAATTCACCCCTCCACTTT.

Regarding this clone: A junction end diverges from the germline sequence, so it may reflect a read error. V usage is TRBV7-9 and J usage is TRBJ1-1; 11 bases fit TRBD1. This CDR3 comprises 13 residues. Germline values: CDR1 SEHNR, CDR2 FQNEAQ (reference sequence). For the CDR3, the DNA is TGTGCCAGCGGGACAGGGGGAAAGACTGAAGTTTTCTTT. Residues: CASGTGGKTEVFF.

The CDR3 DNA follows: TGTGCCAGCAGCATACAGGAATACGAGCAGTACTTC. It translates to CASSIQEYEQYF. The chain joins TRBV7-8 to TRBJ2-7; the D gene is possibly TRBD1 (5 bases). Trimming pared 5 bases from V and 4 bases from J, leaving 9 bases between. The CDR3 runs 12 residues. Germline lookup yields CDR1 SGHVS and CDR2 FQNEAQ.

CDR3 bases: TGTGCCAGCCAACAGGGGGCCAAAAACATTCAGTACTTC. Its protein is CASQQGAKNIQYF. The chain is built from TRBV6-5 and TRBJ2-4, with 7 nucleotides matching TRBD1. The CDR3 has 13 residues. J lost 1 base, V lost 8 bases, and 2 bases had no gene match. CDR1 and CDR2 (germline): MNHEY, SVGAGI.

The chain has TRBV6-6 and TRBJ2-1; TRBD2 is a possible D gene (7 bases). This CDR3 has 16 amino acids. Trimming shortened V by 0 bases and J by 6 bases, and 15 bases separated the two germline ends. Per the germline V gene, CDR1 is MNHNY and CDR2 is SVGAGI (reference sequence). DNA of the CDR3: TGTGCCAGCAGTTACTCGAAGGGGGGGGGAAGCAATGAGCAGTTCTTC. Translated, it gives CASSYSKGGGSNEQFF.

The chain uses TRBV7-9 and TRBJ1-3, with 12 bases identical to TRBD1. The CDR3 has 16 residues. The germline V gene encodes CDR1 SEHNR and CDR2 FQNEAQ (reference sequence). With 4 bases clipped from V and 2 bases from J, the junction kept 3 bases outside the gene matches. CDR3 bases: TGTGCCAGCAGCTCGGGGGACAGGGGGCCTGGAAACACCATATATTTT. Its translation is CASSSGDRGPGNTIYF.

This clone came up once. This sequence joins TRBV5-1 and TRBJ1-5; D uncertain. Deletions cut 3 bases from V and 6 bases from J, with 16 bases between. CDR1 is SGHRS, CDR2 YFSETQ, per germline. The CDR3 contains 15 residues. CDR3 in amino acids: CASSSSPGMVQPQHF. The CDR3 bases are TGCGCCAGCAGCTCCAGCCCCGGGATGGTTCAGCCCCAGCATTTT.

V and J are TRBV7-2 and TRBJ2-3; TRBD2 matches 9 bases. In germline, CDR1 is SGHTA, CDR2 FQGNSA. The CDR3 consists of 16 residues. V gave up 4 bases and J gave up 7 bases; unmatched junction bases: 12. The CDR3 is CASSSQPGSGGNTQYF. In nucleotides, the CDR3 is TGTGCCAGCAGCTCTCAGCCAGGGAGCGGGGGGAATACGCAGTATTTT.

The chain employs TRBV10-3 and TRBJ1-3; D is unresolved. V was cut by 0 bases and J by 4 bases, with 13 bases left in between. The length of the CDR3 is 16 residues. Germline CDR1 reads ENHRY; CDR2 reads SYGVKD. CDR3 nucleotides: TGTGCCATCAGTGAGTCGAAGGCAGGCGAAGGAAACACCATATATTTT. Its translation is CAISESKAGEGNTIYF.

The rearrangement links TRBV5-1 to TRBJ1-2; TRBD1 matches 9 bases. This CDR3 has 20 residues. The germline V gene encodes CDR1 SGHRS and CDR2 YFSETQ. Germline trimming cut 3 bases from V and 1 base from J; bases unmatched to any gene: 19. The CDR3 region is CASSSGQTGTGPEFNYGYTF. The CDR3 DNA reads TGCGCCAGCAGCTCCGGGCAAACCGGGACAGGGCCCGAATTTAACTATGGCTACACCTTC.